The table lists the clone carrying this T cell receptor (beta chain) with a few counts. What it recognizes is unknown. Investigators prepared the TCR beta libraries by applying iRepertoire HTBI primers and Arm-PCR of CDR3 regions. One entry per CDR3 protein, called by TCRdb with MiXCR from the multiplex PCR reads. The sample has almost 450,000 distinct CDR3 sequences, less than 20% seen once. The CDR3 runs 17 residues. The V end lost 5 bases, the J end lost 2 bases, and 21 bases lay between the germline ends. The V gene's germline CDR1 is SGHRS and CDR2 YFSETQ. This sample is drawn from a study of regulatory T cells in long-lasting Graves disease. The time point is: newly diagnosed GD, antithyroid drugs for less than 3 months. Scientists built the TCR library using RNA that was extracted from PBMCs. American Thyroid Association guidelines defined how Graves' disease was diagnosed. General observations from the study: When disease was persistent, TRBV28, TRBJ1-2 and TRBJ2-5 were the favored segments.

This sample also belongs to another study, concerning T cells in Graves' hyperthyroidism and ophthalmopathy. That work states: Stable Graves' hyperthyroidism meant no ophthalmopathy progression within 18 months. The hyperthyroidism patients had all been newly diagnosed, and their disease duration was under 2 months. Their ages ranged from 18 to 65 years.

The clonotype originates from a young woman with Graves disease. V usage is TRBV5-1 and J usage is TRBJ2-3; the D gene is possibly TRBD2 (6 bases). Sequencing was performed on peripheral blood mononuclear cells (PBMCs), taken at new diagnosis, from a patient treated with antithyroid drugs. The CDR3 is CASRLGVAGLPTDTQYF. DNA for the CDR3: TGCGCCAGCAGGCTGGGGGTCGCGGGGCTCCCCACAGATACGCAGTATTTT.